The T cell receptor beta chain under discussion was sequenced for a study of CD8 T cells in ankylosing spondylitis. Study results and caveats: Prior work had noted some motif variants in reactive arthritis blood and synovial fluid.

This CDR3 comprises 15 residues. In germline, CDR1 is LGHNA, CDR2 YNFKEQ. Trimming removed 1 base from V and 10 bases from J, with 17 bases in between. In making TCR beta libraries, quantitative 5'-RACE with molecular barcodes was used. TCRdb reanalysed the 5' RACE reads using MiXCR and keeps one entry per CDR3 protein. In the table there are roughly 100,000 distinct CDR3 sequences, 7.5% to 9% of which are singletons. This clonotype appeared many times. Antigen unknown. The sequence was obtained from a male donor with ankylosing spondylitis or in good health (not recorded which). Input material: blood, either unsorted or a sorted T cell fraction (not recorded which). This chain uses TRBV4-2 with TRBJ2-1; D could derive from TRBD1 or TRBD2 (5 bases each). The CDR3 DNA reads TGTGCCAGCAGCCAAGTGGCCCGGGGCCGGGGAGAGCAGTTCTTC. Its translation is CASSQVARGRGEQFF.